A single sample gave rise to the 9 T cell receptor beta chains below, sequenced in a study of technical replicates of blood from several donors. Here immunoSEQ multiplex PCR was the method, and the copy in TCRdb shows in-frame clones only, minus some. The table has 75,000 to 100,000 clones, 94% seen once; the top ten hold 0.2% to 0.3%. Sequenced material: T cells isolated from PBMCs. These receptor sequences come from a human donor in good health.

The V gene is TRBV7-9, the J gene TRBJ2-7; maybe TRBD2 (6 bases). The length of the CDR3 is 12 residues. Germline CDR1 SEHNR, CDR2 FQNEAQ (reference sequence). Trimming pared 3 bases from V and 5 bases from J, leaving 8 bases between. The CDR3 protein is CASSLTRDEQYF. The CDR3, as DNA: TGTGCCAGCAGCTTGACTAGGGACGAGCAGTACTTC. Complete variable domain (other parts from reference TRBV7-9 and TRBJ2-7): DTGVSQNPRHKITKRGQNVTFRCDPISEHNRLYWYRQTLGQGPEFLTYFQNEAQLEKSRLLSDRFSAERPKGSFSTLEIQRTEQGDSAMYLCASSLTRDEQYFGPGTRLTVT.

The J gene is TRBJ1-1, the V gene TRBV13, with D perhaps TRBD1 (5 bases). V was trimmed by 4 bases and J by 1 base, leaving 7 bases between them. CDR3 size: 13 residues. Germline CDR1 is PRHDT and CDR2 is FYEKMQ (reference sequence). In DNA form, the CDR3 reads TGTGCCAGCAGCTCCAGGGAGAACACTGAAGCTTTCTTT. This gives the protein CASSSRENTEAFF. Based on the CDR3 plus reference TRBV13 and TRBJ1-1, the full variable domain is AAGVIQSPRHLIKEKRETATLKCYPIPRHDTVYWYQQGPGQDPQFLISFYEKMQSDKGSIPDRFSAQQFSDYHSELNMSSLELGDSALYFCASSSRENTEAFFGQGTRLTVV.

This chain uses TRBV11-2 with TRBJ2-3, with D tentatively TRBD1 (6 bases). Deletions cut 2 bases from V and 0 bases from J, with 9 bases between. Germline V lookup: CDR1 SGHAT, CDR2 FQNNGV. The CDR3 runs 15 residues. In DNA, the CDR3 is TGTGCCAGCAGCTTAATGGGACACAGCACAGATACGCAGTATTTT. Amino acids: CASSLMGHSTDTQYF.

The chain recombines TRBV27 with TRBJ2-7, with D possibly TRBD1 on 5 matching bases. V was clipped by 7 bases and J by 3 bases, with 10 bases between them. The CDR3 sequence is 12 residues long. The V gene's germline CDR1 is MNHEY and CDR2 SMNVEV (reference sequence). The CDR3 here is CASMGQGYEQYF. CDR3 nucleotide sequence: TGTGCCAGCATGGGGCAGGGCTACGAGCAGTACTTC.

The chain employs TRBV27 and TRBJ2-1, with 11 positions matching TRBD2. The V segment lost 5 bases and the J segment 3 bases; nucleotides outside the gene matches: 6. The CDR3 totals 16 residues. From germline, CDR1 is MNHEY and CDR2 SMNVEV (reference sequence). The CDR3 loop is CASSPYGTSGYNEQFF. DNA for the CDR3: TGTGCCAGCAGTCCTTACGGGACTAGCGGCTACAATGAGCAGTTCTTC.

This clone has a single count. This chain joins TRBV19 and TRBJ1-1; D unresolved. This CDR3 has 14 residues. Germline lookup yields CDR1 LNHDA and CDR2 SQIVND (reference sequence). Trimming left V 7 bases short and J 0 bases short, with 12 bases between. The CDR3 DNA follows: TGTGCCAGTATAAGCGGGATGATGAACACTGAAGCTTTCTTT. This translates into CASISGMMNTEAFF.

In its sample, this clone was seen a few times. This chain joins TRBV7-9 and TRBJ1-1; a possible D gene is TRBD1 (6 bases). V was clipped by 4 bases and J by 3 bases, with 18 bases between them. This CDR3 has 16 amino acids. Per the germline V gene, CDR1 is SEHNR and CDR2 is FQNEAQ (reference sequence). The CDR3 DNA is TGTGCCAGCAGCTCTACACAACAGGGTTGGGACACTGAAGCTTTCTTT. Its protein is CASSSTQQGWDTEAFF. The entire variable domain, with the rest obtained from reference TRBV7-9 and TRBJ1-1, is as follows: DTGVSQNPRHKITKRGQNVTFRCDPISEHNRLYWYRQTLGQGPEFLTYFQNEAQLEKSRLLSDRFSAERPKGSFSTLEIQRTEQGDSAMYLCASSSTQQGWDTEAFFGQGTRLTVV.

The chain links TRBV5-6 to TRBJ1-1, with D perhaps matching TRBD1 (6 bases). Germline V gene data show CDR1 as SGHDT and CDR2 as YYEEEE. The CDR3 is 16 residues long. V was clipped by 0 bases and J by 1 base, with 13 bases between them. The CDR3 nucleotides are TGTGCCAGCAGCTTGGTGGGGGACAACTGGAACACTGAAGCTTTCTTT. Protein: CASSLVGDNWNTEAFF.

The genes are TRBV5-8 and TRBJ1-6; D ambiguous. The germline V gene encodes CDR1 SGHTS and CDR2 YDEGEE. CDR3 length equals 17 residues. The ends were cut back, 3 bases at V and 2 bases at J, with 15 bases in the middle. This CDR3 reads CASSSGRSHAYNSPLHF. The DNA of the CDR3 is TGTGCCAGCAGCTCTGGGAGGAGTCACGCCTATAATTCACCCCTCCACTTT.